These 26 T cell receptor beta chains came from one sample sequenced in a study of shared clonotypes between healthy human individuals. The protocol was immunoSEQ multiplex PCR, while the TCRdb copy is restricted to in-frame clones and leaves out a portion. The sample includes roughly 2 million clones, around 95% of them seen just once. What was sequenced was naive CD4+ T cells sorted from blood. Subset meaning: CD45RA+ positively selected. The receptors come from a man between 18 and 35 years old in good health.

The chain is built from TRBV5-1 and TRBJ2-1; weak D call: TRBD1 (6 bases). In germline, CDR1 is SGHRS, CDR2 YFSETQ. Trimming left V 4 bases short and J 1 base short, with 12 bases between. This CDR3 has 15 amino acids. The CDR3 bases are TGCGCCAGCAGCAGAACAGGGAATTCCTACAATGAGCAGTTCTTC. It yields the protein CASSRTGNSYNEQFF.

The rearrangement joins TRBV18 to TRBJ2-7, with no clear D. V lost 0 bases, J lost 3 bases, and 15 bases lay in between. Germline V lookup: CDR1 KGHSH, CDR2 LQKENI. The CDR3 is 16 residues long. The CDR3 nucleotides are TGTGCCAGCTCACCACCGAACCAACCGGGTTTCTACGAGCAGTACTTC. This codes for CASSPPNQPGFYEQYF.

V and J are TRBV28 and TRBJ2-4; TRBD1 agrees at 7 bases. The junction had 8 bases not matched to a gene; V was cut back by 6 bases and J by 0 bases. The CDR3 has 16 amino acids. In germline, CDR1 is MDHEN, CDR2 SYDVKM. The chain's CDR3 is CASRDRGGLAKNIQYF. The CDR3 nucleotides are TGTGCCAGCAGAGACCGAGGGGGCCTAGCCAAAAACATTCAGTACTTC.

The V call is TRBV30, the J call TRBJ1-2; weak D call: TRBD1 (5 bases). CDR3 size: 15 residues. V lost 2 bases to trimming and J lost 8 bases, with 21 bases between them. Germline V lookup: CDR1 GTSNPN, CDR2 SVGIG (reference sequence). CDR3 bases: TGTGCCTGGAGTACCGGGGACTTATTTTTGCGGGGCTACACCTTC. Translation: CAWSTGDLFLRGYTF.

This clone was seen more than once but under ten times. Other nucleotide sequences in the sample specify the same CDR3. This chain links TRBV7-9 with TRBJ2-3; D ambiguous. CDR1 is SEHNR and CDR2 is FQNEAQ in the germline V gene (reference sequence). There are 12 residues in the CDR3. V was clipped by 1 base and J by 4 bases, with 3 bases between them. As DNA, the CDR3 is TGTGCCAGCAGCTTAGTGGCAGATACGCAGTATTTT. As protein: CASSLVADTQYF.

J is TRBJ1-3 and V is TRBV5-1, with 8 bases matching TRBD1. Looked up from germline, CDR1 is SGHRS and CDR2 is YFSETQ. The J segment lost 3 bases and the V segment lost 4 bases, leaving 9 bases of the junction unmatched. CDR3 length: 16 residues. CDR3 loop: CASSRMDGTGGNTIYF. CDR3 coding DNA: TGCGCCAGCAGCCGTATGGACGGGACAGGTGGAAACACCATATATTTT. The full variable domain, rest sourced from reference TRBV5-1 and TRBJ1-3, is KAGVTQTPRYLIKTRGQQVTLSCSPISGHRSVSWYQQTPGQGLQFLFEYFSETQRNKGNFPGRFSGRQFSNSRSEMNVSTLELGDSALYLCASSRMDGTGGNTIYFGEGSWLTVV.

This chain joins TRBV5-1 and TRBJ2-7; 8 positions agree with TRBD1. V dropped 2 bases and J dropped 0; count of bases not matched to a gene: 1. In germline, CDR1 is SGHRS, CDR2 YFSETQ. The CDR3 length is 14 residues. The CDR3 region has the DNA TGCGCCAGCAGCTTTGACAGGGGCTCCTACGAGCAGTACTTC. It encodes CASSFDRGSYEQYF.

V and J are TRBV11-2 and TRBJ2-3; TRBD1 aligns across 9 bases. The CDR3 spans 15 residues. The germline V gene has CDR1 SGHAT and CDR2 FQNNGV. Trimming cost V 5 bases and J 3 bases; bases outside gene matches: 6. The CDR3 is CASSPLGQGTDTQYF. CDR3 DNA sequence: TGTGCCAGCAGCCCTCTAGGACAGGGGACAGATACGCAGTATTTT.

J is TRBJ2-1 and V is TRBV7-3, with 7 bases lining up with TRBD1. With 0 bases clipped from V and 3 bases from J, the junction kept 2 bases outside the gene matches. The CDR3 runs to 15 residues. Germline CDR1 reads SGHTA; CDR2 reads FQGTGA. The CDR3 DNA sequence: TGTGCCAGCAGCTTAACGACAGGGAGCTACAATGAGCAGTTCTTC. Translated: CASSLTTGSYNEQFF.

The chain carries TRBV7-2 and TRBJ2-7; TRBD1 matches 7 bases. Per the germline V gene, CDR1 is SGHTA and CDR2 is FQGNSA. The V segment lost 1 base and the J segment 6 bases; nucleotides outside the gene matches: 12. This CDR3 has 16 amino acids. DNA for the CDR3: TGTGCCAGCAGCTTAGTAAGGGGGCAGGGTGAGGGCGAGCAGTACTTC. This encodes CASSLVRGQGEGEQYF.

Of note for this clone: The same CDR3 can be traced to other DNA sequences in this sample. The chain employs TRBV5-6 and TRBJ2-1; D gene uncertain. The V gene's germline CDR1 is SGHDT and CDR2 YYEEEE. The CDR3 has 15 amino acids. V lost 0 bases, J lost 0 bases, and 7 bases lay in between. Written as DNA, the CDR3 is TGTGCCAGCAGCTTGGATTCTAGCTCCTACAATGAGCAGTTCTTC. Translation gives CASSLDSSSYNEQFF.

The chain couples TRBV30 to TRBJ1-6, with a weak D call TRBD1 (5 bases). The CDR3 is 19 amino acids. Trimming took 0 bases from V and 0 from J, leaving 18 bases between them. Germline V CDR1 and CDR2: GTSNPN, SVGIG (reference sequence). CDR3 residues: CAWSVGTLTGGSYNSPLHF. CDR3 nucleotide sequence: TGTGCCTGGAGTGTTGGCACCTTGACGGGGGGCTCCTATAATTCACCCCTCCACTTT.

This clone was detected only a few times. Other DNA sequences in this sample translate to the same CDR3. J is TRBJ1-1 and V is TRBV18, with D perhaps TRBD1 (6 bases). Germline V lookup: CDR1 KGHSH, CDR2 LQKENI. The CDR3 is made up of 14 amino acids. V shed 3 bases and J shed 1 base, with 9 bases lying between them. Written as DNA, the CDR3 is TGTGCCAGCTCACCGGACAGAGCGAACACTGAAGCTTTCTTT. Its protein product is CASSPDRANTEAFF.

The V gene is TRBV7-8, the J gene TRBJ2-5, with 9 bases identical to TRBD1. Germline V CDR1 and CDR2: SGHVS, FQNEAQ. The CDR3 runs 12 residues. After removal of 5 bases from V and 7 bases from J, the junction contained 2 bases not matched to a gene. This CDR3 reads CASSPTGGTQYF. The CDR3 DNA sequence: TGTGCCAGCAGCCCGACAGGGGGGACCCAGTACTTC.

This chain connects TRBV6-6 to TRBJ1-1; 7 nucleotides match TRBD1. Unmatched junction bases numbered 18, after V lost 6 bases and J lost 11 bases. Looked up from germline, CDR1 is MNHNY and CDR2 is SVGAGI (reference sequence). The CDR3 is made up of 15 amino acids. The CDR3 nucleotides read TGTGCCAGCAGGCAACCGGACAGGCTTGCCAGTCGGGCTTTCTTT. Amino acid sequence: CASRQPDRLASRAFF.

This clone was detected only once. This rearrangement joins TRBV25-1 to TRBJ2-1; tentative D call: TRBD1 (5 bases). The V gene lost 3 bases and the J gene lost 3 bases, with 9 bases spanning the gap. Looked up from germline, CDR1 is MGHDK and CDR2 is SYGVNS. The CDR3 runs to 14 residues. The CDR3 is CASSEVDSYNEQFF. CDR3 nucleotide sequence: TGTGCCAGCAGTGAGGTTGACAGCTACAATGAGCAGTTCTTC.

The CDR3 protein is CASSLGRGLSYGYTF. The CDR3 nucleotides read TGTGCCAGCAGCTTGGGAAGGGGGCTGAGCTATGGCTACACCTTC. The J gene is TRBJ1-2, the V gene TRBV5-6; TRBD1 aligns across 7 bases. Germline-derived CDR1 and CDR2 are SGHDT and YYEEEE. V shed 0 bases, J shed 4 bases, and the junction held 6 bases outside the gene matches. The CDR3 extends over 15 amino acids.

The chain joins TRBV28 to TRBJ1-1, with D uncertain. Germline V gene sequence: CDR1 MDHEN, CDR2 SYDVKM. CDR3 size: 13 residues. The ends were cut back, 7 bases at V and 6 bases at J, with 15 bases in the middle. CDR3 residues: CASTAGTYAEAFF. DNA of the CDR3: TGTGCCAGCACCGCCGGTACCTACGCTGAAGCTTTCTTT.

V and J are TRBV5-6 and TRBJ2-1; D could derive from TRBD1 or TRBD2 (5 bases each). This CDR3 is built from 13 residues. Germline values: CDR1 SGHDT, CDR2 YYEEEE. V was pared by 1 base and J by 9 bases, with 11 bases between. The CDR3 here is CASSLSRDGEQFF. CDR3 in DNA: TGTGCCAGCAGCTTGTCAAGGGACGGTGAGCAGTTCTTC.

J is TRBJ1-5 and V is TRBV5-6; 8 positions agree with TRBD1. Germline CDR1 is SGHDT and CDR2 is YYEEEE. The ends lost 1 base at V and 0 bases at J; junction bases unmatched: 6. The CDR3 contains 17 residues. The CDR3 DNA reads TGTGCCAGCAGCTTGAGAGGGACAGGATATAGCAATCAGCCCCAGCATTTT. Its translation: CASSLRGTGYSNQPQHF. Supplemented by reference TRBV5-6 and TRBJ1-5, the full variable domain reads DAGVTQSPTHLIKTRGQQVTLRCSPKSGHDTVSWYQQALGQGPQFIFQYYEEEERQRGNFPDRFSGHQFPNYSSELNVNALLLGDSALYLCASSLRGTGYSNQPQHFGDGTRLSIL.

This clone was counted only a few times. The chain recombines TRBV28 with TRBJ1-2; unclear D gene. CDR3 length equals 13 residues. Trimming shortened V by 4 bases and J by 5 bases, and 11 bases separated the two germline ends. Germline V gene lookup returns CDR1 MDHEN and CDR2 SYDVKM. CDR3 sequence: CASSSELPYGYTF. The CDR3 DNA reads as TGTGCCAGCAGTTCCGAGCTGCCATATGGCTACACCTTC.

Of note for this clone: Other nucleotide sequences from this sample produce the same CDR3. The chain couples TRBV6-5 to TRBJ2-3, with D unresolved. Germline loops: CDR1 MNHEY, CDR2 SVGAGI. The CDR3 contains 13 residues. V gave up 6 bases and J gave up 3 bases, with 10 bases separating them. This chain's CDR3 is CASSPRLTDTQYF. CDR3 coding DNA: TGTGCCAGCAGCCCCCGGTTAACAGATACGCAGTATTTT.

This chain's CDR3 is CASRDGGVTYRAFF. The CDR3 DNA follows: TGTGCCAGCAGAGACGGGGGGGTCACCTATAGGGCTTTCTTT. The chain uses TRBV6-6 and TRBJ1-1, with D tentatively TRBD1 (5 bases). Between the trimmed V and J ends, which lost 6 bases and 11 bases, there was a span of 22 bases. CDR1 and CDR2 from the germline V gene are MNHNY and SVGAGI (reference sequence). The CDR3 has 14 residues.

The gene calls are TRBV5-1 and TRBJ2-1, with a possible D match to TRBD1 (6 bases). CDR3 size: 14 residues. V shed 7 bases and J shed 5 bases, with 16 bases lying between them. Germline CDR1 reads SGHRS; CDR2 reads YFSETQ. CDR3 protein: CASRSVGQNNEQFF. The CDR3, as DNA: TGCGCCAGCCGCTCGGTAGGACAGAACAATGAGCAGTTCTTC.

The chain employs TRBV2 and TRBJ2-1; possibly TRBD2 for D (5 bases). Deletions cut 6 bases from V and 10 bases from J, with 22 bases between. The CDR3 has 15 residues. The germline V gene has CDR1 SNHLY and CDR2 FYNNEI. CDR3 DNA: TGTGCCAGCAGCGAGGTCGGGCTAGCCGTCTCCGAGCAGTTCTTC. Translation: CASSEVGLAVSEQFF.

The chain recombines TRBV9 with TRBJ1-1; D remains ambiguous. Trimming stripped 0 bases from V and 0 bases from J, with 9 bases between. The CDR3 is made up of 15 amino acids. The germline V gene has CDR1 SGDLS and CDR2 YYNGEE. CDR3 residues: CASSVDGNMNTEAFF. For the CDR3, the DNA is TGTGCCAGCAGCGTAGACGGGAACATGAACACTGAAGCTTTCTTT.